A single sample gave rise to the 26 T cell receptor beta chains below, sequenced in a study of cytomegalovirus exposure and HLA in healthy donors. Primers for the PCR totalled 60 Vbeta and 13 Jbeta. Assay: immunoSEQ multiplex PCR; the TCRdb copy retains only in-frame clones and omits some. The profile shows 110,000 to 150,000 clones, about four fifths of them singletons. The source material was PBMCs. All receptors come from a man aged 40-50 years in good health and CMV-seropositive.

The CDR3 DNA is TGTGCCAGCAAGCTGAGGCCGGCATACGAGCAGTACTTC. Translated, it gives CASKLRPAYEQYF. The rearrangement links TRBV7-8 to TRBJ2-7; no clear D. Germline values: CDR1 SGHVS, CDR2 FQNEAQ. The CDR3 sequence is 13 residues long. V gave up 7 bases and J gave up 4 bases, with 14 bases separating them.

V usage is TRBV5-1 and J usage is TRBJ2-7, with D possibly being TRBD1 (5 bases). The CDR3 has 14 amino acids. Germline CDR1 SGHRS, CDR2 YFSETQ. Trimming pared 4 bases from V and 3 bases from J, leaving 14 bases between. The CDR3 bases are TGCGCCAGCAGCCCCTCGAACCAGGGCTACGAGCAGTACTTC. Amino acid sequence: CASSPSNQGYEQYF.

The chain employs TRBV10-3 and TRBJ1-3, with 9 bases that match TRBD1. After removal of 11 bases from V and 3 bases from J, the junction contained 8 bases not matched to a gene. This CDR3 comprises 14 residues. Per the germline V gene, CDR1 is ENHRY and CDR2 is SYGVKD. DNA for the CDR3: TGTGCCTCTAAACAGGGGGCTGATGGAAACACCATATATTTT. It codes for CASKQGADGNTIYF.

V and J are TRBV18 and TRBJ2-2, with D tentatively TRBD1 (6 bases). Germline V gene data show CDR1 as KGHSH and CDR2 as LQKENI. V lost 3 bases, J lost 5 bases, and 16 bases lay in between. This CDR3 contains 16 residues. The CDR3 coding sequence is TGTGCCAGCTCACCGAAATCAGGGGCTGGAACCGGGGAGCTGTTTTTT. Translating it yields CASSPKSGAGTGELFF.

The chain recombines TRBV27 with TRBJ1-5, with D tentatively TRBD1 (5 bases). The CDR3 sequence is 13 residues long. V was trimmed by 5 bases and J by 6 bases, leaving 11 bases between them. Germline CDR1 and CDR2: MNHEY and SMNVEV (reference sequence). Here the CDR3 DNA reads TGTGCCAGCAGTGTAGGGCAGGGTCAGCCCCAGCATTTT. Its protein is CASSVGQGQPQHF.

The genes are TRBV5-1 and TRBJ2-7; maybe TRBD1 (5 bases). CDR3 length: 14 residues. Germline CDR1 reads SGHRS; CDR2 reads YFSETQ. V gave up 4 bases and J gave up 1 base, with 12 bases separating them. The CDR3 spells CASSRSRVSYEQYF. The CDR3 DNA follows: TGCGCCAGCAGCCGGAGCAGGGTATCCTACGAGCAGTACTTC.

The chain uses TRBV5-1 and TRBJ2-3; TRBD2 matches at 8 bases. V was clipped by 4 bases and J by 4 bases; unmatched bases: 8. The germline CDR1 and CDR2 sequences are SGHRS and YFSETQ. This CDR3 comprises 15 residues. In nucleotides, the CDR3 is TGCGCCAGCAGCCCCACCCCGGGACTAGCAGATACGCAGTATTTT. This gives the protein CASSPTPGLADTQYF.

The J gene is TRBJ2-2, the V gene TRBV7-9; D might be TRBD2 (6 bases). Per germline, CDR1 SEHNR and CDR2 FQNEAQ (reference sequence). The CDR3 covers 16 residues. The ends were cut back, 1 base at V and 2 bases at J, with 11 bases in the middle. The CDR3 DNA reads as TGTGCCAGCAGCTTAGGGAGGGGAAGAAACACCGGGGAGCTGTTTTTT. Amino acid sequence: CASSLGRGRNTGELFF.

This clone was counted between two and nine times. The J gene is TRBJ1-6, the V gene TRBV11-3; weak D call: TRBD1 (5 bases). The V end was cut by 2 bases, the J end by 2 bases, with 7 bases between. This CDR3 is 15 amino acids long. Germline V gene sequence: CDR1 SGHNT, CDR2 YENEEA. This CDR3 is CASSLTGAYNSPLHF. The CDR3 nucleotides read TGTGCCAGCAGCTTAACAGGAGCCTATAATTCACCCCTCCACTTT.

The V call is TRBV5-1, the J call TRBJ2-2, with a tentative D call TRBD2 (6 bases). V lost 5 bases and J 0 bases, leaving 8 bases between the germline ends. This CDR3 spans 14 amino acids. Germline V gene lookup returns CDR1 SGHRS and CDR2 YFSETQ. Written as DNA, the CDR3 is TGCGCCAGCAGGGAGGGTTCGAACACCGGGGAGCTGTTTTTT. It yields the protein CASREGSNTGELFF.

This sequence joins TRBV9 and TRBJ2-7, with D perhaps matching TRBD1 (6 bases). CDR1 SGDLS and CDR2 YYNGEE come from the germline V gene. V was shortened by 2 bases and J by 2 bases, with 11 bases between the two germline ends. This CDR3 has 14 residues. Here the CDR3 DNA reads TGTGCCAGCAGCGTGGGGGCAGGACCCTACGAGCAGTACTTC. Amino acid sequence: CASSVGAGPYEQYF.

The rearrangement joins TRBV6-1 to TRBJ2-1; TRBD2 agrees at 12 bases. The germline V gene has CDR1 MNHNS and CDR2 SASEGT. The V segment lost 2 bases and the J segment 6 bases; nucleotides outside the gene matches: 11. CDR3 length equals 18 residues. CDR3 sequence (DNA): TGTGCCAGCAGTGAACCGGGACTAGCGGGTTCCAGGGGCAATGAGCAGTTCTTC. The encoded protein is CASSEPGLAGSRGNEQFF.

This CDR3 is CASSYQGGSYNEQFF. The CDR3 nucleotides are TGTGCCAGCAGTTACCAAGGGGGCTCCTACAATGAGCAGTTCTTC. The chain carries TRBV6-5 and TRBJ2-1; TRBD1 is a possible D gene (6 bases). The CDR3 loop spans 15 amino acids. Deletions cut 2 bases from V and 0 bases from J, with 8 bases between. CDR1 and CDR2 (germline): MNHEY, SVGAGI.

The CDR3 DNA sequence: TGTGCCATCAGTGTAGCGGGGGGGCAGTACAATGAGCAGTTCTTC. Amino acid sequence: CAISVAGGQYNEQFF. The V and J genes are TRBV10-3 and TRBJ2-1; 11 bases align to TRBD2. Per the germline V gene, CDR1 is ENHRY and CDR2 is SYGVKD. The CDR3 is made up of 15 amino acids. V gave up 4 bases and J gave up 4 bases; unmatched junction bases: 3.

The chain carries TRBV9 and TRBJ2-7; the D is unclear. This CDR3 is 14 amino acids long. From germline, CDR1 is SGDLS and CDR2 YYNGEE. The V end was cut by 0 bases, the J end by 3 bases, with 10 bases between. The CDR3 loop is CASSVGGPNYEQYF. The CDR3 nucleotides are TGTGCCAGCAGCGTAGGAGGTCCGAACTACGAGCAGTACTTC.

The genes are TRBV5-1 and TRBJ1-3; D is perhaps TRBD1 (5 bases). The CDR3 spans 16 residues. Germline CDR1 is SGHRS and CDR2 is YFSETQ. The V and J ends lost 0 bases and 0 bases respectively, with 10 bases between them. The CDR3 DNA reads TGCGCCAGCAGCTTGGCCGGGGGGAGCTCTGGAAACACCATATATTTT. Encoded protein: CASSLAGGSSGNTIYF.

The chain combines TRBV5-1 with TRBJ1-2; TRBD1 matches 9 bases. Germline CDR1 SGHRS, CDR2 YFSETQ. Trimming took 4 bases from V and 5 from J; bases not matched to a gene: 6. The CDR3 covers 14 residues. CDR3 DNA: TGCGCCAGCAGCGGGGGACAGGGAGTTTATGGCTACACCTTC. Residues: CASSGGQGVYGYTF.

This clone was detected a few times. The chain links TRBV9 to TRBJ2-7, with 7 bases matching TRBD1. The germline V gene has CDR1 SGDLS and CDR2 YYNGEE. V shed 7 bases and J 2 bases; nucleotides not matched to a gene: 12. The length of the CDR3 is 15 residues. The CDR3 sequence is CASSEGAVQPYEQYF. CDR3 coding DNA: TGTGCCAGCTCCGAGGGGGCAGTTCAACCCTACGAGCAGTACTTC. The full variable domain, its missing parts supplied by reference TRBV9 and TRBJ2-7, is DSGVTQTPKHLITATGQRVTLRCSPRSGDLSVYWYQQSLDQGLQFLIQYYNGEERAKGNILERFSAQQFPDLHSELNLSSLELGDSALYFCASSEGAVQPYEQYFGPGTRLTVT.

This chain links TRBV4-3 with TRBJ2-5; 7 bases fit TRBD2. V lost 0 bases to trimming and J lost 5 bases; unmatched junction nucleotides: 3. The CDR3 consists of 14 residues. Germline V gene sequence: CDR1 LGHNA, CDR2 YSLEER. The CDR3 here is CASSQDRGGETQYF. The CDR3 coding sequence is TGCGCCAGCAGCCAAGATCGGGGAGGGGAGACCCAGTACTTC.

The J gene is TRBJ1-1, the V gene TRBV6-5, with 8 nucleotides matching TRBD1. J lost 7 bases, V lost 0 bases, and 7 bases had no gene match. The CDR3 loop spans 15 amino acids. The V gene's germline CDR1 is MNHEY and CDR2 SVGAGI. DNA of the CDR3: TGTGCCAGCAGTTACTCGCTCCAAGGGACAGGTGAAGCTTTCTTT. Translation gives CASSYSLQGTGEAFF.

V usage is TRBV4-1 and J usage is TRBJ2-1; 10 bases are shared with TRBD2. The CDR3 runs 14 residues. V shed 4 bases, J shed 7 bases, and the junction held 4 bases outside the gene matches. Germline CDR1 is MGHRA and CDR2 is YSYEKL. CDR3 DNA: TGCGCCAGCAGCCGGGCTAGCGGGGGAAATGAGCAGTTCTTC. Protein product: CASSRASGGNEQFF.

V usage is TRBV19 and J usage is TRBJ1-5; a weak D match, TRBD1 (6 bases). The V end was cut by 6 bases, the J end by 2 bases, with 14 bases between. The CDR3 sequence is 15 residues long. Looked up from germline, CDR1 is LNHDA and CDR2 is SQIVND (reference sequence). This chain's CDR3 is CASRAPGGRNQPQHF. Here the CDR3 DNA reads TGTGCCAGTAGGGCCCCGGGGGGCCGCAATCAGCCCCAGCATTTT. Based on the CDR3 plus reference TRBV19 and TRBJ1-5, the full variable domain is DGGITQSPKYLFRKEGQNVTLSCEQNLNHDAMYWYRQDPGQGLRLIYYSQIVNDFQKGDIAEGYSVSREKKESFPLTVTSAQKNPTAFYLCASRAPGGRNQPQHFGDGTRLSIL.

The chain recombines TRBV12-5 with TRBJ1-1; the D gene is possibly TRBD1 (6 bases). The CDR3 extends over 12 amino acids. V shed 7 bases and J shed 1 base, with 7 bases lying between them. In germline, CDR1 is LGHNT, CDR2 FRNRAP. The CDR3 DNA sequence: TGTGCTAGTGAACAGGGGAACACTGAAGCTTTCTTT. Its protein product is CASEQGNTEAFF.

The chain employs TRBV30 and TRBJ1-2; 9 positions match TRBD1. V dropped 1 base and J dropped 7; count of bases not matched to a gene: 13. CDR1 and CDR2 (germline): GTSNPN, SVGIG (reference sequence). This CDR3 contains 16 residues. CDR3: CAWSGDRVRGSSGYTF. In nucleotides, the CDR3 is TGTGCCTGGAGTGGGGACAGGGTAAGGGGTTCGAGTGGCTACACCTTC.

The rearrangement joins TRBV15 to TRBJ2-5; D not resolved. The CDR3 has 12 amino acids. The germline V gene has CDR1 LNHNV and CDR2 YYDKDF (reference sequence). With 4 bases removed from V and 4 bases from J, the gap between germline ends came to 7 bases. CDR3 sequence: CATSIFRETQYF. The DNA of the CDR3 is TGTGCCACCAGCATTTTCCGAGAGACCCAGTACTTC.

The chain carries TRBV5-6 and TRBJ2-5; TRBD1 matches 10 bases. CDR1 and CDR2 from the germline V gene are SGHDT and YYEEEE. This CDR3 region has 14 residues. Trimming removed 0 bases from V and 9 bases from J; junction bases left unmatched: 5. For the CDR3, the DNA is TGTGCCAGCAGCTTGGGACAGGGGGCGAAAGCCCAGTACTTC. This translates into CASSLGQGAKAQYF. The full variable domain, rest sourced from reference TRBV5-6 and TRBJ2-5, is DAGVTQSPTHLIKTRGQQVTLRCSPKSGHDTVSWYQQALGQGPQFIFQYYEEEERQRGNFPDRFSGHQFPNYSSELNVNALLLGDSALYLCASSLGQGAKAQYFGPGTRLLVL.